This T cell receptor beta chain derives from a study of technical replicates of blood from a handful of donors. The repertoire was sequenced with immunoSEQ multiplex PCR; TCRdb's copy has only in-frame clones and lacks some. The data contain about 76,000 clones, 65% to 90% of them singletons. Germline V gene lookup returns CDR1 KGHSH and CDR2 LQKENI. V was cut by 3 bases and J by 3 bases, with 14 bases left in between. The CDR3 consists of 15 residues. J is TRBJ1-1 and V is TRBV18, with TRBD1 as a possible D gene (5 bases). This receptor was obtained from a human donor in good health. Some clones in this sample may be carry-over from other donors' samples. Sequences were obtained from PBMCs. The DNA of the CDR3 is TGTGCCAGCTCACCCCGAGGGTCGGGGGACACTGAAGCTTTCTTT. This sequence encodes CASSPRGSGDTEAFF.